The 23 T cell receptor beta chains in this list originate from one sample, sequenced in a study of cytomegalovirus exposure and HLA in healthy donors. PCR was performed using 60 Vbeta and 13 Jbeta primers. Measured with immunoSEQ multiplex PCR; TCRdb has only the in-frame clones, and not every one. The sample has some 190,000 clones; more than 60% are singletons. Sequencing used PBMCs. Receptors originate from a woman in her twenties or thirties in good health and CMV-seropositive.

The CDR3 is CASDDGGYTDTQYF. The CDR3 DNA reads TGTGCCAGCGATGACGGAGGATACACAGATACGCAGTATTTT. The chain carries TRBV28 and TRBJ2-3; D perhaps matches TRBD2 (5 bases). Deletions cut 8 bases from V and 2 bases from J, with 14 bases between. Germline-derived CDR1 and CDR2 are MDHEN and SYDVKM. The CDR3 runs to 14 residues.

V usage is TRBV11-3 and J usage is TRBJ2-6; 7 bases agree with TRBD1. CDR3 length: 16 amino acids. Trimming removed 5 bases from V and 4 bases from J; junction bases left unmatched: 8. Per the germline V gene, CDR1 is SGHNT and CDR2 is YENEEA. This chain's CDR3 is CASSPRTGSGANVLTF. The CDR3 DNA reads TGTGCCAGCAGCCCCCGGACAGGCTCGGGGGCCAACGTCCTGACTTTC. The full variable domain, completed using reference TRBV11-3 and TRBJ2-6, is EAGVVQSPRYKIIEKKQPVAFWCNPISGHNTLYWYLQNLGQGPELLIRYENEEAVDDSQLPKDRFSAERLKGVDSTLKIQPAELGDSAVYLCASSPRTGSGANVLTFGAGSRLTVL.

The chain recombines TRBV7-8 with TRBJ1-1, with TRBD1 as a possible D gene (5 bases). Germline-derived CDR1 and CDR2 are SGHVS and FQNEAQ. There are 16 residues in the CDR3. Trimming took off 5 bases at V and 0 bases at J, with 16 bases between the two ends. Here the CDR3 reads CASSTVGRTMNTEAFF. DNA of the CDR3: TGTGCCAGCAGCACCGTTGGACGGACAATGAACACTGAAGCTTTCTTT.

This clone was seen a handful of times. The gene calls are TRBV9 and TRBJ1-1; 10 bases are shared with TRBD1. Unmatched junction bases numbered 5, after V lost 5 bases and J lost 4 bases. CDR1 SGDLS and CDR2 YYNGEE come from the germline V gene. CDR3 length equals 14 residues. In DNA form, the CDR3 reads TGTGCCAGCAGAGCCGGGACAGGGGTCACTGAAGCTTTCTTT. Its protein is CASRAGTGVTEAFF.

V and J are TRBV4-2 and TRBJ2-7, with 13 bases fitting TRBD2. J gave up 5 bases and V 0 bases, and 7 bases lay outside the gene matches. This CDR3 contains 17 residues. CDR1 LGHNA and CDR2 YNFKEQ come from the germline V gene. The CDR3 DNA follows: TGTGCCAGCAGCCAAGAAGGGGGACTAGCGGGGAACAACGAGCAGTACTTC. Translated: CASSQEGGLAGNNEQYF.

This clone was observed a few times. V is TRBV18 and J is TRBJ2-3; a weak D match, TRBD1 (5 bases). V was cut by 1 base and J by 5 bases, with 10 bases left in between. Looked up from germline, CDR1 is KGHSH and CDR2 is LQKENI. The CDR3 has 14 amino acids. The DNA for the CDR3 is TGTGCCAGCTCACCACGTCAGGGTGTAGATACGCAGTATTTT. This gives the protein CASSPRQGVDTQYF. The full variable domain, with the rest looked up from reference TRBV18 and TRBJ2-3, is NAGVMQNPRHLVRRRGQEARLRCSPMKGHSHVYWYRQLPEEGLKFMVYLQKENIIDESGMPKERFSAEFPKEGPSILRIQQVVRGDSAAYFCASSPRQGVDTQYFGPGTRLTVL.

V gene TRBV4-3 combines with J gene TRBJ1-2, with a tentative D call TRBD1 (5 bases). The V and J ends lost 5 bases and 4 bases respectively, with 8 bases between them. Germline V gene lookup returns CDR1 LGHNA and CDR2 YSLEER. The CDR3 totals 12 residues. The CDR3 sequence: CASSDSFYGYTF. Here the CDR3 DNA reads TGCGCCAGCAGCGACAGCTTCTATGGCTACACCTTC.

This chain joins TRBV11-2 and TRBJ1-1, with D unresolved. CDR3 size: 12 residues. The V gene lost 5 bases and the J gene lost 7 bases, with 11 bases spanning the gap. Per the germline V gene, CDR1 is SGHAT and CDR2 is FQNNGV. The CDR3 DNA follows: TGTGCCAGCAGCCCACAGCGGGTTGAAGCTTTCTTT. It codes for CASSPQRVEAFF.

This sequence joins TRBV4-1 and TRBJ2-1, with 14 bases fitting TRBD2. The V and J ends lost 4 bases and 6 bases, in that order; junction bases with no gene match: 5. The CDR3 is made up of 16 amino acids. The germline gives CDR1 MGHRA, CDR2 YSYEKL. The CDR3 coding sequence is TGCGCCAGCAGCCCCATCGGGACTAGCGGGGGCAATGAGCAGTTCTTC. It translates to CASSPIGTSGGNEQFF.

The chain joins TRBV18 to TRBJ1-2, with D possibly being TRBD1 (6 bases). V gave up 3 bases and J gave up 4 bases, with 12 bases separating them. CDR1 and CDR2 from the germline V gene are KGHSH and LQKENI. The CDR3 length is 14 residues. The CDR3 bases are TGTGCCAGCTCACCCCTGGAGGACAGCTATGGCTACACCTTC. Translated, it gives CASSPLEDSYGYTF. Full variable domain (missing parts from reference TRBV18 and TRBJ1-2): NAGVMQNPRHLVRRRGQEARLRCSPMKGHSHVYWYRQLPEEGLKFMVYLQKENIIDESGMPKERFSAEFPKEGPSILRIQQVVRGDSAAYFCASSPLEDSYGYTFGSGTRLTVV.

The chain is built from TRBV7-9 and TRBJ2-3, with D unresolved. V was pared by 4 bases and J by 6 bases, with 11 bases between. The germline V gene has CDR1 SEHNR and CDR2 FQNEAQ (reference sequence). The CDR3 extends over 13 amino acids. CDR3 sequence reads: CASSSSPQDTQYF. CDR3 coding DNA: TGTGCCAGCAGCTCCTCTCCACAGGATACGCAGTATTTT.

This clone has just a few counts. The chain combines TRBV28 with TRBJ2-3; 12 bases are a match to TRBD2. V was clipped by 5 bases and J by 3 bases; unmatched bases: 9. The CDR3 contains 17 residues. CDR1 MDHEN and CDR2 SYDVKM come from the germline V gene. For the CDR3, the DNA is TGTGCCAGCAGTGGGGCCGGACTAGCGGGACTAACAGATACGCAGTATTTT. Translating gives CASSGAGLAGLTDTQYF.

A few counts support this clone. This chain connects TRBV18 to TRBJ1-2, with D possibly matching TRBD1 (6 bases). CDR3 length equals 15 residues. CDR1 and CDR2 (germline): KGHSH, LQKENI. Trimming stripped 3 bases from V and 0 bases from J, with 11 bases between. The CDR3 sequence: CASSPGTLSNYGYTF. The CDR3 region has the DNA TGTGCCAGCTCACCGGGGACACTTTCTAACTATGGCTACACCTTC.

The rearrangement uses TRBV27 and TRBJ2-3, with TRBD1 identical over 8 bases. CDR1 and CDR2 (germline): MNHEY, SMNVEV (reference sequence). The CDR3 totals 15 residues. V gave up 2 bases and J gave up 5 bases; unmatched junction bases: 6. CDR3 in DNA: TGTGCCAGCAGTTTAGACAGGGGTCTTGGAGATACGCAGTATTTT. Amino acid sequence: CASSLDRGLGDTQYF.

The chain employs TRBV5-1 and TRBJ2-2; 10 nucleotides line up with TRBD1. The ends lost 4 bases at V and 5 bases at J; junction bases unmatched: 14. This CDR3 is 18 amino acids long. From germline, CDR1 is SGHRS and CDR2 YFSETQ. CDR3 region: CASSPETGGLSPTGELFF. In DNA form, the CDR3 reads TGCGCCAGCAGCCCGGAGACAGGGGGCCTCTCGCCGACCGGGGAGCTGTTTTTT.

This chain links TRBV19 with TRBJ1-1; 7 nucleotides line up with TRBD1. This CDR3 has 14 amino acids. CDR1 is LNHDA, CDR2 SQIVND, per germline (reference sequence). J gave up 4 bases and V 7 bases, and 9 bases lay outside the gene matches. The CDR3 DNA reads as TGTGCCAGTAACATACAGGGGCTTGGCACTGAAGCTTTCTTT. It is translated as CASNIQGLGTEAFF.

The chain couples TRBV28 to TRBJ1-5, with no clear D. V lost 3 bases and J 1 base, leaving 10 bases between the germline ends. The CDR3 is 15 amino acids. CDR1 and CDR2 from the germline V gene are MDHEN and SYDVKM. The CDR3 nucleotides are TGTGCCAGCAGTTTGGGAGAGGGCAGCAATCAGCCCCAGCATTTT. This encodes CASSLGEGSNQPQHF.

This clone showed up just a few times. CDR3 region: CASSLAGSGANVLTF. The CDR3, as DNA: TGTGCCAGCAGCTTGGCCGGCTCTGGGGCCAACGTCCTGACTTTC. The chain carries TRBV5-6 and TRBJ2-6; D unresolved. Germline CDR1 and CDR2: SGHDT and YYEEEE. V gave up 0 bases and J gave up 0 bases, with 4 bases separating them. The CDR3 has 15 amino acids.

This clone was picked up one time. The chain couples TRBV19 to TRBJ2-7, with 11 bases aligning to TRBD1. Germline V gives CDR1 LNHDA, CDR2 SQIVND (reference sequence). The V and J ends lost 6 bases and 3 bases, in that order; junction bases with no gene match: 7. The CDR3 has 15 amino acids. DNA for the CDR3: TGTGCCAGTAGGCAAAGGACAGGGGGCTACTACGAGCAGTACTTC. Its translation: CASRQRTGGYYEQYF.

The rearrangement links TRBV7-2 to TRBJ2-5; 10 bases fit TRBD2. There are 17 residues in the CDR3. The V gene's germline CDR1 is SGHTA and CDR2 FQGNSA. Losses at the gene ends were 3 bases for V and 3 bases for J; bases not matched to a gene: 10. The CDR3 protein is CASSFPTGTSVKETQYF. CDR3 DNA sequence: TGTGCCAGCAGCTTCCCTACCGGGACTAGCGTTAAAGAGACCCAGTACTTC.

This rearrangement joins TRBV11-3 to TRBJ2-3; 10 bases align to TRBD2. The CDR3 totals 16 residues. CDR1 is SGHNT, CDR2 YENEEA, per germline. V gave up 3 bases and J gave up 0 bases; unmatched junction bases: 3. The CDR3 coding sequence is TGTGCCAGCAGCTTGCTGACTAGCGGGAGCACAGATACGCAGTATTTT. Translated: CASSLLTSGSTDTQYF. Full variable domain (outside the CDR3, taken from reference TRBV11-3 and TRBJ2-3): EAGVVQSPRYKIIEKKQPVAFWCNPISGHNTLYWYLQNLGQGPELLIRYENEEAVDDSQLPKDRFSAERLKGVDSTLKIQPAELGDSAVYLCASSLLTSGSTDTQYFGPGTRLTVL.

This clone was recorded once. This chain joins TRBV6-1 and TRBJ2-3, with TRBD2 identical over 11 bases. CDR1 is MNHNS and CDR2 is SASEGT in the germline V gene. This CDR3 is 17 amino acids long. Trimming took 3 bases from V and 4 from J; bases not matched to a gene: 9. The CDR3 spells CASSENPSGGYADTQYF. CDR3 DNA sequence: TGTGCCAGCAGTGAGAACCCTAGCGGGGGGTACGCAGATACGCAGTATTTT.

Regarding this clone: Within the sample, other DNA sequences also encode this same CDR3. The chain carries TRBV19 and TRBJ1-5; possible D gene TRBD1, 5 bases. Germline CDR1 LNHDA, CDR2 SQIVND (reference sequence). Trimming took 3 bases from V and 4 from J, leaving 7 bases between them. The CDR3 spans 13 residues. CDR3: CASSIRGNQPQHF. CDR3 coding DNA: TGTGCCAGTAGTATTCGGGGGAATCAGCCCCAGCATTTT.